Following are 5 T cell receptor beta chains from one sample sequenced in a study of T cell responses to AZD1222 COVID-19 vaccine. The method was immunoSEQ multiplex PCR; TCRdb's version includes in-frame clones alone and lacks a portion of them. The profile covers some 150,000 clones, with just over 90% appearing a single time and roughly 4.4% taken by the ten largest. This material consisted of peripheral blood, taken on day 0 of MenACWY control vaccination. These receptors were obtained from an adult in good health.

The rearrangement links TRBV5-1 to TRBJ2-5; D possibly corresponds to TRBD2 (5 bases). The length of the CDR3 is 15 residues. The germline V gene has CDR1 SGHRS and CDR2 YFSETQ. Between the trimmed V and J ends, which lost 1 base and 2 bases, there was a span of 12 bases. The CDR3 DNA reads TGCGCCAGCAGCTTGACGGGGAAAAAGCAAGAGACCCAGTACTTC. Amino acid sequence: CASSLTGKKQETQYF.

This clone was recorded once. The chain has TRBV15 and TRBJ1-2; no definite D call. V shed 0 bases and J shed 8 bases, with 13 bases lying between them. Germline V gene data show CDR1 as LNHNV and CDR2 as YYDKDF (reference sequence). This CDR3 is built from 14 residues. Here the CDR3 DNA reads TGTGCCACCAGCAGAGATGGAGGGTTAGAAGGCTACACCTTC. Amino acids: CATSRDGGLEGYTF.

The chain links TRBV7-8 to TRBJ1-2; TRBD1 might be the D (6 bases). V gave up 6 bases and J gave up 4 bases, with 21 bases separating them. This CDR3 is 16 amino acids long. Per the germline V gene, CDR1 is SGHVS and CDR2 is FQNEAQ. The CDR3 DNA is TGTGCCAGCAGTCAAATTTTTACCAGACAGGCCTATGGCTACACCTTC. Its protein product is CASSQIFTRQAYGYTF. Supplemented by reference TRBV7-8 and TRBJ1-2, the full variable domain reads GAGVSQSPRYKVAKRGQDVALRCDPISGHVSLFWYQQALGQGPEFLTYFQNEAQLDKSGLPSDRFFAERPEGSVSTLKIQRTQQEDSAVYLCASSQIFTRQAYGYTFGSGTRLTVV.

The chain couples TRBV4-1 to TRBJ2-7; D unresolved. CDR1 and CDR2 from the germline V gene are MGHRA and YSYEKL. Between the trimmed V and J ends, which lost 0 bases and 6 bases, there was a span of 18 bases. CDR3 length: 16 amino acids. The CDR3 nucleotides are TGCGCCAGCAGCCAAGAGTCGAGGCTAGTCTTAGGCGAGCAGTACTTC. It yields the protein CASSQESRLVLGEQYF.

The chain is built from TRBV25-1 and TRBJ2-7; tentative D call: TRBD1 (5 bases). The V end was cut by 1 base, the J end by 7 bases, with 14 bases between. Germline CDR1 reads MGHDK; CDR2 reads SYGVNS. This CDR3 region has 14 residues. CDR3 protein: CASSEWGRPGEQYF. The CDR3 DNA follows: TGTGCCAGCAGTGAATGGGGCAGGCCCGGAGAGCAGTACTTC.